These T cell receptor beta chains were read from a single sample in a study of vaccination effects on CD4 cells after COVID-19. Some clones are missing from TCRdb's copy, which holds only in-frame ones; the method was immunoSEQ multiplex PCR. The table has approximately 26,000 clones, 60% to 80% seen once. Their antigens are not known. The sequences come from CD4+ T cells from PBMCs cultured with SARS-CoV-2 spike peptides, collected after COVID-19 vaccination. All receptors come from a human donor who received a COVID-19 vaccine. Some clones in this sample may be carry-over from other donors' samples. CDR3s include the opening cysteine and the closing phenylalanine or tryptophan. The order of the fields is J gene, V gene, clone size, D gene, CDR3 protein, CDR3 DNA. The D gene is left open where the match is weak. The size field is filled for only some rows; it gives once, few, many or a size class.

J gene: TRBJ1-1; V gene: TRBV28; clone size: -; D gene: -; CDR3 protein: CASRNPPGGNTEAFF; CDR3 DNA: TGTGCCAGCAGGAACCCCCCCGGGGGCAATACTGAAGCTTTCTTT
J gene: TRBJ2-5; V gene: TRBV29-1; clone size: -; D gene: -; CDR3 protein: CSVLHVKETQYF; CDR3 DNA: TGCAGCGTTCTACACGTAAAAGAGACCCAGTACTTC
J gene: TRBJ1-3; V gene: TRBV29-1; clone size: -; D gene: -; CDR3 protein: CSVDQGNSGNTIYF; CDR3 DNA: TGCAGCGTTGATCAGGGGAACTCTGGAAACACCATATATTTT
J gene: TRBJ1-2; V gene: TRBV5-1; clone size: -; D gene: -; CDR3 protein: CASSLLRQAEIPGYTF; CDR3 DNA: TGCGCCAGCAGCTTGTTGCGACAGGCCGAAATACCGGGCTACACCTTC
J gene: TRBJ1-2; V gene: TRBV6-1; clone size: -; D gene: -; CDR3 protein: CASSEDLWNYGYTF; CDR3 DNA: TGTGCCAGCAGTGAAGATCTTTGGAACTATGGCTACACCTTC
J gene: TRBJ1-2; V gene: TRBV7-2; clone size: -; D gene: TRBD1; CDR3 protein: CASTLGGGGGRGYTF; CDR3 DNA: TGTGCCAGCACCTTGGGGGGTGGAGGGGGCAGAGGCTACACCTTC
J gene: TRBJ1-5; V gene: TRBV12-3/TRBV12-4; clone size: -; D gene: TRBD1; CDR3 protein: CASSRQGTQPQHF; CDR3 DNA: TGTGCCAGCAGTAGACAGGGAACCCAGCCCCAGCATTTT
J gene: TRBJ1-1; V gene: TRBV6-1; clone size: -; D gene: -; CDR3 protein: CASSEHRVDTEAFF; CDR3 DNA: TGTGCCAGCAGTGAACATCGGGTGGACACTGAAGCTTTCTTT
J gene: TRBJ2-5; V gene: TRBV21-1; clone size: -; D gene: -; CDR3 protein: CASSKAEGPPGETQYF; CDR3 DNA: TGTGCCAGCAGCAAAGCCGAGGGGCCTCCGGGAGAGACCCAGTACTTC
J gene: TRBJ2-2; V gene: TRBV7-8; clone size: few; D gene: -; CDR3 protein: CASRREHTGELFF; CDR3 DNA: TGTGCCAGCAGACGTGAACACACCGGGGAGCTGTTTTTT
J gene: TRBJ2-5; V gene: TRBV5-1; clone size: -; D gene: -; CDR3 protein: CASSPLGKQETQYF; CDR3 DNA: TGCGCCAGCAGCCCCCTGGGAAAACAAGAGACCCAGTACTTC
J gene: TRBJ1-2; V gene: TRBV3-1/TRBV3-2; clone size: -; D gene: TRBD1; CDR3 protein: CASSRRQGDGYTF; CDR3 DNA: TGTGCCAGCAGCCGAAGACAGGGCGACGGCTACACCTTC
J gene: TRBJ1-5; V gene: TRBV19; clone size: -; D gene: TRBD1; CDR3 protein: CASSIRPPGQGPMGNQPQHF; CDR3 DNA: TGTGCCAGTAGTATTAGGCCCCCGGGACAGGGCCCCATGGGGAATCAGCCCCAGCATTTT
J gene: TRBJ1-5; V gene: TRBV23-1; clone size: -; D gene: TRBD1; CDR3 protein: CASSPDRERSPHF; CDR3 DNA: TGCGCCAGCAGTCCTGACAGGGAGCGGTCACCGCATTTT
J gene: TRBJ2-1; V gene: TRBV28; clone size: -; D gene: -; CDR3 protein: CASSLSGQSSYNEQFF; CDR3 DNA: TGTGCCAGCAGTCTCTCGGGACAAAGCTCCTACAATGAGCAGTTCTTC
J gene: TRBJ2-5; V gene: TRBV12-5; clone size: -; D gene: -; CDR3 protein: CASGFEGHQETQYF; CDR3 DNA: TGTGCTAGTGGTTTTGAGGGACACCAAGAGACCCAGTACTTC